The 5 T cell receptor beta chains presented below share a single source sample, sequenced in a study of Ad26.COV2.S vaccination and SARS-CoV-2 variants. Measured with immunoSEQ multiplex PCR; TCRdb has only the in-frame clones, and not every one. The data show around 340,000 clones, roughly nine tenths seen once. The treatment was: about 20 received Ad26.COV2.S at low or high dose, single or two shots; about five received placebo; per-sample allocation not given. The investigators took samples on day 63 after the first vaccine or placebo injection. The source material was peripheral blood, sampled in a trial of Ad26.COV2.S vaccine versus placebo. These receptors were collected from a person between 18 and 65 years old who received the Ad26.COV2.S COVID-19 vaccine or a placebo.

The chain joins TRBV3-1 (or the pseudogene TRBV3-2) to TRBJ2-2; D is possibly TRBD1 (6 bases). The V end was cut by 2 bases, the J end by 5 bases, with 12 bases between. The CDR3 is made up of 15 amino acids. Germline CDR1 is LGHDT and CDR2 is YNNKEL (reference sequence). The chain's CDR3 is CASSQPGVGTGELFF. The CDR3 coding sequence is TGTGCCAGCAGCCAACCAGGGGTTGGGACCGGGGAGCTGTTTTTT.

The chain couples TRBV9 to TRBJ2-6; D is uncertain. This CDR3 is built from 14 residues. The germline gives CDR1 SGDLS, CDR2 YYNGEE. Trimming cost V 3 bases and J 2 bases, with 6 bases left between them. In nucleotides, the CDR3 is TGTGCCAGCAGCGCCCATACTGGGGCCAACGTCCTGACTTTC. As protein: CASSAHTGANVLTF.

The sample holds a few counts of this clone. The chain links TRBV19 to TRBJ2-7, with TRBD1 matching 10 bases. The germline CDR1 and CDR2 sequences are LNHDA and SQIVND (reference sequence). This CDR3 is built from 15 residues. J was trimmed by 4 bases and V by 4 bases; bases with no gene match: 7. The CDR3 here is CASSTMTGGRYEQYF. CDR3 in DNA: TGTGCCAGTAGTACCATGACAGGGGGCAGGTACGAGCAGTACTTC.

This clone has just one count. The J gene is TRBJ2-7, the V gene TRBV3-1 (or the pseudogene TRBV3-2); the match to TRBD2 covers 9 bases. CDR1 and CDR2 (germline): LGHDT, YNNKEL (reference sequence). The CDR3 spans 16 residues. J lost 8 bases, V lost 4 bases, and 15 bases had no gene match. The CDR3 protein is CASSPPPSGVPGKQYF. The CDR3 coding sequence is TGTGCCAGCAGCCCCCCTCCTAGCGGGGTCCCAGGGAAGCAGTACTTC.

This sequence joins TRBV27 and TRBJ2-3, with D perhaps assigned TRBD1 or TRBD2 (5 bases each). The CDR3 runs to 15 residues. V lost 8 bases, J lost 0 bases, and 15 bases lay in between. Germline V CDR1 and CDR2: MNHEY, SMNVEV (reference sequence). This chain's CDR3 is CASHPWDPSTDTQYF. The CDR3, as DNA: TGTGCCAGCCATCCGTGGGACCCAAGCACAGATACGCAGTATTTT.